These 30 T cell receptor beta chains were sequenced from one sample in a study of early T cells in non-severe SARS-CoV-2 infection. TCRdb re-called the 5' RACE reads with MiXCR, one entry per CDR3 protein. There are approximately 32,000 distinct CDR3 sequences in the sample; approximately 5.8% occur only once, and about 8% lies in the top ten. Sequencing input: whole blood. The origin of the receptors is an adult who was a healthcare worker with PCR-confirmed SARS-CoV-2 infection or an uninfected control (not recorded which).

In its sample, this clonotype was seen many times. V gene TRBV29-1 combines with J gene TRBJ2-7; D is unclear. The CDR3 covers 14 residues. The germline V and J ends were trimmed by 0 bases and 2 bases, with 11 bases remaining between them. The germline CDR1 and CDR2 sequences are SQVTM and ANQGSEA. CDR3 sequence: CSVEDPEEPYEQYF. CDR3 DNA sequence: TGCAGCGTTGAAGATCCAGAGGAACCCTACGAGCAGTACTTC.

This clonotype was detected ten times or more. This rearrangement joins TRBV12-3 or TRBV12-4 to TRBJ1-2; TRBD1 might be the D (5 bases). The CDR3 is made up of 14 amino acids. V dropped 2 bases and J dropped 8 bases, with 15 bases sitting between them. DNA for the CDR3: TGTGCCAGCAGTTTATCGACGGGGCTGGGGGGCTACACCTTC. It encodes CASSLSTGLGGYTF.

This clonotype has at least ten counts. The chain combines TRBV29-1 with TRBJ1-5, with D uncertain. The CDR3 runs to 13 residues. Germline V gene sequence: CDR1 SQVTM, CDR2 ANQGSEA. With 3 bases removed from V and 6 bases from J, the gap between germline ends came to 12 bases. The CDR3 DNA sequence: TGCAGCGTTGAGTCCGGGATCGGTCAGCCCCAGCATTTT. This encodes CSVESGIGQPQHF.

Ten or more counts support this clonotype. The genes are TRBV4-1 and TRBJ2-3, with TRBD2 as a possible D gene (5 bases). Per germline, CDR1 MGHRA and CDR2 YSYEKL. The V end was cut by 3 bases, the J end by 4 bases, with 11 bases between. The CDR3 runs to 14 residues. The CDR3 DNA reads TGCGCCAGCAGCCAGGGGAGTTCCGCAGATACGCAGTATTTT. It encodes CASSQGSSADTQYF.

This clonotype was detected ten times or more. In nucleotides, the CDR3 is TGCAGTGCTCCACCGGGACAGGGCGGCATTCAGTACTTC. This gives the protein CSAPPGQGGIQYF. The rearrangement joins TRBV20-1 to TRBJ2-4, with 9 bases matching TRBD1. Germline CDR1 and CDR2: DFQATT and SNEGSKA (reference sequence). V was pared by 5 bases and J by 9 bases, with 8 bases of the junction left unmatched. The CDR3 contains 13 residues.

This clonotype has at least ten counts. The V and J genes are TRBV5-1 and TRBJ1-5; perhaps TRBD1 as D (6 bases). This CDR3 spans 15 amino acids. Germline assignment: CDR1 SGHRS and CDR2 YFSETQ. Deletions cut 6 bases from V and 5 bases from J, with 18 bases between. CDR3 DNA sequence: TGCGCCAGCAAAGTCCCGCCGGGACAACATCAGCCCCAGCATTTT. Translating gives CASKVPPGQHQPQHF.

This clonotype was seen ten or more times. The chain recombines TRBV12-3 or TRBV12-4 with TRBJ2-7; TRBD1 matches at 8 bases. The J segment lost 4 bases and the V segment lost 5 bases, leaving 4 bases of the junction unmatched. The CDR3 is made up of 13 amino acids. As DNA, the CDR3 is TGTGCCAGCAGTCCCGGACAGGGTTACGAGCAGTACTTC. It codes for CASSPGQGYEQYF.

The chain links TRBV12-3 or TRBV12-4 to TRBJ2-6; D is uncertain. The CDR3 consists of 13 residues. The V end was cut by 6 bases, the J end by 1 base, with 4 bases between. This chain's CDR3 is CASRLSGANVLTF. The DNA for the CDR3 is TGTGCCAGCAGGCTGTCTGGGGCCAACGTCCTGACTTTC.

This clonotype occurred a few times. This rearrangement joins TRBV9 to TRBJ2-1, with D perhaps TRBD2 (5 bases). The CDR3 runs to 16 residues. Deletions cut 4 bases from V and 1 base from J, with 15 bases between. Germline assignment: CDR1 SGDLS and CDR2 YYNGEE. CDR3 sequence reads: CASSPRTLWSYNEQFF. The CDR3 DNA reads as TGTGCCAGCAGCCCCCGGACTCTTTGGTCCTACAATGAGCAGTTCTTC. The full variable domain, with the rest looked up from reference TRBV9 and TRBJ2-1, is DSGVTQTPKHLITATGQRVTLRCSPRSGDLSVYWYQQSLDQGLQFLIQYYNGEERAKGNILERFSAQQFPDLHSELNLSSLELGDSALYFCASSPRTLWSYNEQFFGPGTRLTVL.

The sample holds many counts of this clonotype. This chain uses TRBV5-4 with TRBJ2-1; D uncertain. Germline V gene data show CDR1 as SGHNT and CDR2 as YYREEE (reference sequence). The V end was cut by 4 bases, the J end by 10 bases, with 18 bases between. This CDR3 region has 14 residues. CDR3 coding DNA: TGTGCCAGCAGCCACTCCCTCGGTCCGGGCGAGCAGTTCTTC. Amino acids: CASSHSLGPGEQFF.

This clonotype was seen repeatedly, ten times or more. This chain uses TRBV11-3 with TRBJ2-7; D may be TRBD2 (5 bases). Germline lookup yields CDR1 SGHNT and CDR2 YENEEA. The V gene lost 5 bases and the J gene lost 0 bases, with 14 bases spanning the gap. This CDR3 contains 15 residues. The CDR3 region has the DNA TGTGCCAGCAGCCTAGGGAGAGGAAACTCCTACGAGCAGTACTTC. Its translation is CASSLGRGNSYEQYF.

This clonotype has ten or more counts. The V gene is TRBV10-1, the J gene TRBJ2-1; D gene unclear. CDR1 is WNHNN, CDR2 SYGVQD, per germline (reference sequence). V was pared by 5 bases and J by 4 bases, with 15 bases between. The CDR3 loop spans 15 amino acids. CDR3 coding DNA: TGCGCCAGCAGTTCCGTGAGTGAAAATTACAATGAGCAGTTCTTC. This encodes CASSSVSENYNEQFF.

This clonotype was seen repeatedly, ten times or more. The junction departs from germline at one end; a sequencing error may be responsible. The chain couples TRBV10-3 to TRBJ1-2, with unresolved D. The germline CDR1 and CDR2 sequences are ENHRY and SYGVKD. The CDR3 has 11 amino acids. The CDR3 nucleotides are TGTGCCATGAGTGTGGGAGAAGGCTACACCTTC. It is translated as CAMSVGEGYTF.

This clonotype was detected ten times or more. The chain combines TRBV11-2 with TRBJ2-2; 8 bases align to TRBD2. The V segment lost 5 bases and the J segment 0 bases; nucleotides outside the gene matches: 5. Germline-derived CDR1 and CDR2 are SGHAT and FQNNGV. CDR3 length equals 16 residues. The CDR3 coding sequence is TGTGCCAGCAGCGCTCGCGGGGGGCCGAACACCGGGGAGCTGTTTTTT. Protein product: CASSARGGPNTGELFF.

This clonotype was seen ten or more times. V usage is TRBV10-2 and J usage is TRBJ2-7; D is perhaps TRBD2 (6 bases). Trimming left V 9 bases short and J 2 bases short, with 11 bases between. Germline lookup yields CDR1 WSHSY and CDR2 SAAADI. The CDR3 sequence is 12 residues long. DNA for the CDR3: TGCGCCAGTAGCGGCTTCACCTACGAGCAGTACTTC. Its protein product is CASSGFTYEQYF.

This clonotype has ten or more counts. The CDR3 DNA reads as TGTGCCAGCAGGGGTGGACAAGAGACCCAGTACTTC. This sequence encodes CASRGGQETQYF. V and J are TRBV27 and TRBJ2-5, with D unresolved. V lost 6 bases and J lost 2, with 7 bases in between. CDR1 and CDR2 (germline): MNHEY, SMNVEV (reference sequence). This CDR3 has 12 residues.

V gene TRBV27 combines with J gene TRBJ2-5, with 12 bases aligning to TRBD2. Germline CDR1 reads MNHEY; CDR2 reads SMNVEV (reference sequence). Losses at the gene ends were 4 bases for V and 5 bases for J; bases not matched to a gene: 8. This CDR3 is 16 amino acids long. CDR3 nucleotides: TGTGCCAGCAGTTGGGCTAGCGGGAGGGGAATGGAGACCCAGTACTTC. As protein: CASSWASGRGMETQYF.

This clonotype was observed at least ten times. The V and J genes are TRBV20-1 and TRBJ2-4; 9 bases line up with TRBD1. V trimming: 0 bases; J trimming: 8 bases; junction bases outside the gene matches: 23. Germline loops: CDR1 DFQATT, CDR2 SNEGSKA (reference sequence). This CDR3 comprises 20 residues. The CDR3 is CSARDSGRVTSGTGQYIQYF. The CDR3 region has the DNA TGCAGTGCTAGAGATTCAGGGAGGGTTACCTCCGGGACAGGGCAGTACATTCAGTACTTC.

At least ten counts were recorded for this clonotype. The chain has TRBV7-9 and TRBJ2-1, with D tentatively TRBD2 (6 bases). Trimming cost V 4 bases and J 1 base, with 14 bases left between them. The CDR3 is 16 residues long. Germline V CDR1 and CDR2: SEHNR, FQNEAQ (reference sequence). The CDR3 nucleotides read TGTGCCAGCAGCTCCGCTCTAGCGAGTTCCTACAATGAGCAGTTCTTC. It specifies CASSSALASSYNEQFF.

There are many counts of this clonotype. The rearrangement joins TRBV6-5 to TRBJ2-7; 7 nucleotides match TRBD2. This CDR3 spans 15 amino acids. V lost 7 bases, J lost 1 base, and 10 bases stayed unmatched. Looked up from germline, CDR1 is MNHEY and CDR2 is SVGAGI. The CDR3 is CASTRAAGGSYEQYF. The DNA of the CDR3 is TGTGCCAGCACCCGGGCGGCCGGGGGGTCCTACGAGCAGTACTTC.

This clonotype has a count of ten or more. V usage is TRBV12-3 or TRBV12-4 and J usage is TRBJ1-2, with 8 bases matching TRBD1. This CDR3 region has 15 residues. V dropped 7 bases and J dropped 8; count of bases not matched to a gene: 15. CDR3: CASILRQGSRRGYTF. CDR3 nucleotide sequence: TGTGCCAGCATCCTAAGACAGGGGTCTCGTCGGGGCTACACCTTC.

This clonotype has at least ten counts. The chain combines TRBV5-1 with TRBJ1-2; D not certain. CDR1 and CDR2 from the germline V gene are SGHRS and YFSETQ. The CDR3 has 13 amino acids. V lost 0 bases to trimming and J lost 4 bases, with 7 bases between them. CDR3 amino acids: CASSLGQIYGYTF. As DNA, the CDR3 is TGCGCCAGCAGCTTGGGACAAATCTATGGCTACACCTTC.

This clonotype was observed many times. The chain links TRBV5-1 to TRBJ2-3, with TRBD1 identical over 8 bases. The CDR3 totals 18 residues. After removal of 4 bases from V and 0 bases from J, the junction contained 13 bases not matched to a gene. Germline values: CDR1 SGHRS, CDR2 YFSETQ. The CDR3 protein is CASSVTGARGTSTDTQYF. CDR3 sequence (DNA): TGCGCCAGCAGCGTGACAGGGGCCCGGGGTACTAGCACAGATACGCAGTATTTT.

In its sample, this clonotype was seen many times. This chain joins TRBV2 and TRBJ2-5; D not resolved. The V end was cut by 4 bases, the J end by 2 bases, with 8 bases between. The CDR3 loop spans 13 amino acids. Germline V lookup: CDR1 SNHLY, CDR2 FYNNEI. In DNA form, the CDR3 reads TGTGCCAGCAGTGTGTCGATTCAAGAGACCCAGTACTTC. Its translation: CASSVSIQETQYF.

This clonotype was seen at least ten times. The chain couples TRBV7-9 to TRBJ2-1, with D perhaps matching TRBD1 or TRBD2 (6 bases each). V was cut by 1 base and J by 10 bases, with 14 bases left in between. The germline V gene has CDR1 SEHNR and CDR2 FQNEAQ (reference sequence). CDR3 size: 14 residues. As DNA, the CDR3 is TGTGCCAGCAGCTTAGAAGCCCTCGGGGGCGAGCAGTTCTTC. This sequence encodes CASSLEALGGEQFF.

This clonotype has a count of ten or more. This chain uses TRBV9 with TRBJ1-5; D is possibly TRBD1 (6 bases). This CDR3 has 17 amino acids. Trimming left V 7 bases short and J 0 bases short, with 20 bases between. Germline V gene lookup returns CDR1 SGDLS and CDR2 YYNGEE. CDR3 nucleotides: TGTGCCAGCTCCCCCGCAGGGGCGCCGAATAGCAATCAGCCCCAGCATTTT. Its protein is CASSPAGAPNSNQPQHF.

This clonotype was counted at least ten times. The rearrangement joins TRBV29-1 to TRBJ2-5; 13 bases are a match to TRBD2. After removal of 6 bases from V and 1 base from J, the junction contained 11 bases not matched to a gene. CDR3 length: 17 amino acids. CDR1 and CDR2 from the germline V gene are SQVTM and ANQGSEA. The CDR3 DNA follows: TGCAGCGTCGGAGGACTAGCGGGAGTTGGGCTCCAAGAGACCCAGTACTTC. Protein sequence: CSVGGLAGVGLQETQYF.

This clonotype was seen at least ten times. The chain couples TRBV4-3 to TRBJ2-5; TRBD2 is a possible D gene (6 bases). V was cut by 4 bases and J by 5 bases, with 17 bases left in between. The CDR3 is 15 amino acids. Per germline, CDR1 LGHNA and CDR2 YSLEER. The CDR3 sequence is CASSLTQGGGETQYF. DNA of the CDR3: TGCGCCAGCAGCCTTACGCAGGGAGGCGGTGAGACCCAGTACTTC.

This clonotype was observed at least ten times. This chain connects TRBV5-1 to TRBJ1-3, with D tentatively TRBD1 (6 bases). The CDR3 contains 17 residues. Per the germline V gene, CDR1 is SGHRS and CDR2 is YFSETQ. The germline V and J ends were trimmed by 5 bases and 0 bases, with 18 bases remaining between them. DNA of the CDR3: TGCGCCAGCAGTCCAGATACAGGGATCGGCTCTGGAAACACCATATATTTT. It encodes CASSPDTGIGSGNTIYF. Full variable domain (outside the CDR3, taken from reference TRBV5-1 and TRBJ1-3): KAGVTQTPRYLIKTRGQQVTLSCSPISGHRSVSWYQQTPGQGLQFLFEYFSETQRNKGNFPGRFSGRQFSNSRSEMNVSTLELGDSALYLCASSPDTGIGSGNTIYFGEGSWLTVV.

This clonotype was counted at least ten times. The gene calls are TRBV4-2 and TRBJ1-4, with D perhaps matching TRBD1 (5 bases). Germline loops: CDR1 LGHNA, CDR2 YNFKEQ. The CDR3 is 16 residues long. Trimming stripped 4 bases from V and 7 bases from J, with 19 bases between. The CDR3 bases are TGTGCCAGCAGCCTCCATGCTGGCAGGGAAGGTGAAAAACTGTTTTTT. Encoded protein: CASSLHAGREGEKLFF.